One and the same sample provided the 5 T cell receptor beta chains below, sequenced in a study of beta chain features in type 1 diabetes. Sequenced material consisted of expressed TCRB transcripts (all of the isolated RNA was reverse transcribed). Sequenced by immunoSEQ multiplex PCR; TCRdb stores in-frame clones only, minus some. Among approximately 730,000 clones listed, roughly 13% were seen once. These receptors have no identified antigens. Study-wide results and caveats: All four CD4+ subsets from Type 1 diabetes patients carried moderately but significantly shorter TCRB CDR3s.

The sample taken for sequencing was naive CD4+ T cells from blood. The receptor set was obtained from a man aged 18 to 29 with type 1 diabetes.

This clone showed up just a few times. The J gene is TRBJ2-1, the V gene TRBV2; 8 bases map to TRBD2. The CDR3 totals 14 residues. The V segment lost 8 bases and the J segment 6 bases; nucleotides outside the gene matches: 9. The V gene's germline CDR1 is SNHLY and CDR2 FYNNEI. In DNA, the CDR3 is TGTGCCAGCCCACGGGGGGGGATTGGCAATGAGCAGTTCTTC. Translated, it gives CASPRGGIGNEQFF.

This clone was seen only a few times. This chain connects TRBV5-1 to TRBJ2-5, with 7 bases identical to TRBD1. The CDR3 is 15 amino acids. In germline, CDR1 is SGHRS, CDR2 YFSETQ. V trimming: 4 bases; J trimming: 0 bases; junction bases outside the gene matches: 6. The CDR3 nucleotides read TGCGCCAGCAGCCCTTGGACAGGCAACCAAGAGACCCAGTACTTC. Its translation is CASSPWTGNQETQYF.

Turning to this clone: Other nucleotide sequences in the sample specify the same CDR3. The chain joins TRBV7-3 to TRBJ2-5, with 7 bases fitting TRBD1. The length of the CDR3 is 14 residues. Germline V gene lookup returns CDR1 SGHTA and CDR2 FQGTGA. V was pared by 5 bases and J by 5 bases, with 8 bases of the junction left unmatched. The CDR3 DNA is TGTGCCAGCAGCCCCCAGGGGGTCGGGGAGACCCAGTACTTC. Its translation is CASSPQGVGETQYF. The whole variable domain, remainder taken from reference TRBV7-3 and TRBJ2-5, is GAGVSQTPSNKVTEKGKYVELRCDPISGHTALYWYRQSLGQGPEFLIYFQGTGAADDSGLPNDRFFAVRPEGSVSTLKIQRTERGDSAVYLCASSPQGVGETQYFGPGTRLLVL.

In this sample, this clone turned up a few times. CDR3 residues: CASSLEGQGFNPDTQYF. CDR3 sequence (DNA): TGTGCCAGCAGCTTGGAGGGACAGGGGTTTAACCCTGATACGCAGTATTTT. The chain carries TRBV13 and TRBJ2-3, with 10 positions matching TRBD1. J lost 6 bases, V lost 3 bases, and 12 bases had no gene match. Per germline, CDR1 PRHDT and CDR2 FYEKMQ (reference sequence). The CDR3 runs to 17 residues.

There are a few counts of this clone. This chain uses TRBV7-8 with TRBJ2-3; no clear D gene. This CDR3 region has 13 residues. Deletions cut 5 bases from V and 2 bases from J, with 8 bases between. Germline CDR1 reads SGHVS; CDR2 reads FQNEAQ. The CDR3 is CASSKNPTDTQYF. CDR3 bases: TGTGCCAGCAGCAAAAACCCCACAGATACGCAGTATTTT.